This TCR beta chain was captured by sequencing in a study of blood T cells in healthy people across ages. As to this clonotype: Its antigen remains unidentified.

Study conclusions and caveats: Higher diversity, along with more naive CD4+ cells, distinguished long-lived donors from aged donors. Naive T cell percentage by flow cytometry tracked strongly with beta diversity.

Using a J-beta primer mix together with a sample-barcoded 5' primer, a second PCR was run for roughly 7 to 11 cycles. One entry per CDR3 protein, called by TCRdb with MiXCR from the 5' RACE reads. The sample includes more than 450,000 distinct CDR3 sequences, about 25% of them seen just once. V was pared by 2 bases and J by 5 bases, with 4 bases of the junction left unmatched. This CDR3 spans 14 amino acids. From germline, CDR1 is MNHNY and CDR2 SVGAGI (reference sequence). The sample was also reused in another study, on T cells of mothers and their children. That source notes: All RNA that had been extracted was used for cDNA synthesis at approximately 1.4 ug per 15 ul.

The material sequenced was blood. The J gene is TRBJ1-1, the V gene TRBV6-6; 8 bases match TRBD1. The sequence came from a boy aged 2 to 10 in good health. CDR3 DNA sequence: TGTGCCAGCAGTTACACACAGGGGGAAACTGAAGCTTTCTTT. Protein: CASSYTQGETEAFF.